This T cell receptor (beta chain) was retrieved from a study of B cell selection in AIRE deficiency. This CDR3 has 15 amino acids. The junction had 5 bases not matched to a gene; V was cut back by 4 bases and J by 2 bases. Germline V gene data show CDR1 as SGDLS and CDR2 as YYNGEE. TCRdb's copy holds only in-frame clones and misses some; the assay was immunoSEQ multiplex PCR. The table lists about 23,000 clones, 97% of them singletons. Conventional CD4 T cells were sorted as CD4+CD127+ cells. The chain is built from TRBV9 and TRBJ2-5; 10 nucleotides match TRBD1. What was sequenced was conventional CD4+ T cells sorted from PBMCs. This TCR was recovered from a human donor with AIRE deficiency. CDR3 loop: CASSTGQGEQETQYF. The CDR3 DNA sequence: TGTGCCAGCAGCACCGGACAGGGGGAGCAAGAGACCCAGTACTTC.